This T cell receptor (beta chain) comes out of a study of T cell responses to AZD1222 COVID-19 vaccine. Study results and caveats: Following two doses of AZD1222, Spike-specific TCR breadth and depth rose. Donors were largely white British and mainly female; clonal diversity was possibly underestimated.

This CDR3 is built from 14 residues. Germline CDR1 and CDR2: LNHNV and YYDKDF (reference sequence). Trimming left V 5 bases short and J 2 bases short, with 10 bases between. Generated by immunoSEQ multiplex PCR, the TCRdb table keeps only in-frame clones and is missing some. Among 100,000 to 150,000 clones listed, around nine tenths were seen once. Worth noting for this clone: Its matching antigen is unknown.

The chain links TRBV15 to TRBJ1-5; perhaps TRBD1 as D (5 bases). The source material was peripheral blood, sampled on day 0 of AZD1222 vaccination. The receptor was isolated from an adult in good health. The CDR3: CATSRGRGNQPQHF. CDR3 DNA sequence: TGTGCCACCAGCCGGGGCCGAGGCAATCAGCCCCAGCATTTT. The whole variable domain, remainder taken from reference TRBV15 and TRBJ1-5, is DAMVIQNPRYQVTQFGKPVTLSCSQTLNHNVMYWYQQKSSQAPKLLFHYYDKDFNNEADTPDNFQSRRPNTSFCFLDIRSPGLGDTAMYLCATSRGRGNQPQHFGDGTRLSIL.